This T cell receptor beta chain was identified in a study of blood T cell repertoires in COVID-19. On the study more broadly: Sources were T cells, B-cell-depleted T cells, or PBMCs; the material itself was cDNA or gDNA.

CDR1 and CDR2 from the germline V gene are MNHEY and SVGEGT. This CDR3 spans 14 amino acids. Per the study methods: Estimation of nucleated cell counts relied on the amplification of reference gene primers. The method was immunoSEQ multiplex PCR; TCRdb's version includes in-frame clones alone and lacks a portion of them. V, J and clone size are those of that table, while D and trimming were read from the DNA. The data hold around 450,000 clones, with roughly 88% observed a single time. This clone was recorded a few times. One junction end does not reproduce the germline sequence, and a read error may be involved. Participants' own reports of clinical history determined their cohort assignment. Recovered participants had two consecutive negative NP/OP PCR tests, healthcare professional clearance, or symptom resolution.

The chain employs TRBV6-2 or TRBV6-3 and TRBJ2-7, with 16 bases that match TRBD2. Sequenced material: PBMCs or T cells enriched from blood (not recorded which). The clonotype was recovered from a young man who had recovered from COVID-19. This CDR3 reads CASSYEGTSGRASF. CDR3 DNA: TGTGCCAGCAGTTACGAGGGGACTAGCGGGAGGGCCTCCTTC.